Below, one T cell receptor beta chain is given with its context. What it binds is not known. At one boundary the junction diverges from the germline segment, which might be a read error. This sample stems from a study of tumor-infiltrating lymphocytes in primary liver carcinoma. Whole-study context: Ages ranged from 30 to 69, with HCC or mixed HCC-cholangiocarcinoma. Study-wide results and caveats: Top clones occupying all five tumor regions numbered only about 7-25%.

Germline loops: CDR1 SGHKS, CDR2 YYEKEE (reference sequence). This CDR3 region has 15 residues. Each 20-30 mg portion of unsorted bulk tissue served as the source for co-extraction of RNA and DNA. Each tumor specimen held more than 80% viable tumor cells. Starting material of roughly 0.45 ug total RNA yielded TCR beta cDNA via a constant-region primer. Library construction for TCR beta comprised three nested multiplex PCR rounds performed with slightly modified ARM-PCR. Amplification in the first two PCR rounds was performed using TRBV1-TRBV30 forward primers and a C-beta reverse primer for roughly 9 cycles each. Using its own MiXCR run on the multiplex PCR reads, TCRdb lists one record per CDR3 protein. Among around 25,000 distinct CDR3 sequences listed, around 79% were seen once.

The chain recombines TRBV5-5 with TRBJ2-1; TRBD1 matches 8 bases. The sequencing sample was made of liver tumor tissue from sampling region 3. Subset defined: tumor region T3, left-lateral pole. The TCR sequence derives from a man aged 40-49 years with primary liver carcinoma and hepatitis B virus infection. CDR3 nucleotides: TGTGCCAGTAACCATGGACAGGGTTCCTACAATGAGCAGTTGTTC. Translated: CASNHGQGSYNEQLF. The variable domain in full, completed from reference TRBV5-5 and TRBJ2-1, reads DAGVTQSPTHLIKTRGQQVTLRCSPISGHKSVSWYQQVLGQGPQFIFQYYEKEERGRGNFPDRFSARQFPNYSSELNVNALLLGDSALYLCASNHGQGSYNEQLFGPGTRLTVL.